One sample yielded the 23 T cell receptor beta chains listed below, sequenced in a study of blood T cell repertoires in COVID-19. Clones were read by immunoSEQ multiplex PCR, and TCRdb kept only the in-frame ones, dropping some. Among about 230,000 clones listed, about 87% were seen once. Sequenced material: PBMCs or T cells enriched from blood (not recorded which). Receptors originate from a woman aged 25-40 years who had been exposed to COVID-19.

This sequence joins TRBV10-3 and TRBJ2-2; 12 bases align to TRBD2. Germline values: CDR1 ENHRY, CDR2 SYGVKD. J gave up 3 bases and V 6 bases, and 8 bases lay outside the gene matches. CDR3 length: 17 amino acids. CDR3 amino acids: CAISSTSGSVDTGELFF. CDR3 sequence (DNA): TGTGCCATCAGCTCGACTAGCGGGAGTGTTGACACCGGGGAGCTGTTTTTT.

This clone showed up just once. J is TRBJ2-1 and V is TRBV27; 10 nucleotides agree with TRBD2. The CDR3 contains 15 residues. Germline V lookup: CDR1 MNHEY, CDR2 SMNVEV (reference sequence). Germline trimming cut 6 bases from V and 6 bases from J; bases unmatched to any gene: 8. The CDR3 loop is CASSGRLAGGNEQFF. In DNA form, the CDR3 reads TGTGCCAGCAGCGGCCGACTAGCGGGCGGCAATGAGCAGTTCTTC.

This clone was counted at least ten times. The rearrangement joins TRBV2 to TRBJ2-7, with 7 bases that match TRBD2. Per the germline V gene, CDR1 is SNHLY and CDR2 is FYNNEI. The junction had 14 bases not matched to a gene; V was cut back by 7 bases and J by 2 bases. The CDR3 spans 16 residues. DNA for the CDR3: TGTGCCAGCATTGACCCAAGGGAGGGCAACCCCTACGAGCAGTACTTC. Translation: CASIDPREGNPYEQYF.

The V call is TRBV7-9, the J call TRBJ1-2; D gene ambiguous. Germline V gene lookup returns CDR1 SEHNR and CDR2 FQNEAQ (reference sequence). The CDR3 runs 12 residues. Trimming removed 5 bases from V and 4 bases from J, with 8 bases in between. The CDR3 spells CASSPGIYGYTF. The CDR3 bases are TGTGCCAGCAGCCCGGGGATCTATGGCTACACCTTC.

The chain joins TRBV4-1 to TRBJ2-1; TRBD2 aligns across 9 bases. V lost 3 bases and J lost 6; bases outside the gene matches: 6. This CDR3 spans 15 amino acids. Germline V CDR1 and CDR2: MGHRA, YSYEKL. The CDR3 bases are TGCGCCAGCAGCCATAGCGGGAGATTTTTCAATGAGCAGTTCTTC. Translating it yields CASSHSGRFFNEQFF.

The rearrangement uses TRBV7-2 and TRBJ1-1; D unclear. Trimming took 3 bases from V and 5 from J, leaving 4 bases between them. The CDR3 has 11 amino acids. Germline CDR1 and CDR2: SGHTA and FQGNSA. The CDR3 sequence: CASSLRTEAFF. In DNA form, the CDR3 reads TGTGCCAGCAGCTTGCGGACTGAAGCTTTCTTT.

This chain connects TRBV19 to TRBJ1-1; D call uncertain. Germline CDR1 and CDR2: LNHDA and SQIVND (reference sequence). This CDR3 has 14 residues. V lost 2 bases and J lost 3, with 10 bases in between. The CDR3 is CASSIRGVDTEAFF. The CDR3 DNA sequence: TGTGCCAGTAGTATAAGAGGAGTGGACACTGAAGCTTTCTTT.

The CDR3 DNA sequence: TGTGCCAGCAGCCAAGATGGCGGTGGCACCGGGGAGCTGTTTTTT. Encoded protein: CASSQDGGGTGELFF. V and J are TRBV3-1 (or the pseudogene TRBV3-2) and TRBJ2-2; D not certain. The germline V gene has CDR1 LGHDT and CDR2 YNNKEL (reference sequence). V lost 0 bases and J 4 bases, leaving 9 bases between the germline ends. The CDR3 is 15 residues long.

This chain links TRBV18 with TRBJ2-7; TRBD2 aligns across 13 bases. Germline V CDR1 and CDR2: KGHSH, LQKENI. The CDR3 covers 14 residues. V lost 3 bases and J lost 6; bases outside the gene matches: 2. CDR3 sequence reads: CASSPGLAGSEQYF. CDR3 bases: TGTGCCAGCTCACCGGGACTAGCGGGAAGCGAGCAGTACTTC.

This clone came up once. This chain uses TRBV28 with TRBJ2-7; D unclear. The CDR3 spans 12 residues. V dropped 6 bases and J dropped 4 bases, with 10 bases sitting between them. CDR1 is MDHEN and CDR2 is SYDVKM in the germline V gene. The CDR3 nucleotides read TGTGCCAGCAGCCCCAACCTATACGAGCAGTACTTC. Amino acid sequence: CASSPNLYEQYF.

The chain has TRBV5-6 and TRBJ1-3, with D perhaps matching TRBD1 (5 bases). Trimming removed 1 base from V and 0 bases from J, with 17 bases in between. The CDR3 runs 18 residues. Germline CDR1 SGHDT, CDR2 YYEEEE. The CDR3 DNA sequence: TGTGCCAGCAGCTTGATTGGGACTGAACAGGCCTCTGGAAACACCATATATTTT. This encodes CASSLIGTEQASGNTIYF.

The chain carries TRBV2 and TRBJ1-1; 10 bases align to TRBD1. Germline CDR1 SNHLY, CDR2 FYNNEI. The CDR3 extends over 16 amino acids. V trimming: 6 bases; J trimming: 6 bases; junction bases outside the gene matches: 13. Written as DNA, the CDR3 is TGTGCCAGCAGCCCCGGGACAGGGGCCGGGAAGGCTGAAGCTTTCTTT. Translating it yields CASSPGTGAGKAEAFF.

This sequence joins TRBV28 and TRBJ1-5; no firm D call. The CDR3 is 15 residues long. Trimming removed 2 bases from V and 4 bases from J, with 12 bases in between. Germline loops: CDR1 MDHEN, CDR2 SYDVKM. CDR3 region: CASSLVAPGNQPQHF. The DNA for the CDR3 is TGTGCCAGCAGTTTAGTAGCACCGGGGAATCAGCCCCAGCATTTT.

The V and J genes are TRBV5-1 and TRBJ2-5; D perhaps matches TRBD1 (6 bases). The CDR3 length is 17 residues. Germline CDR1 is SGHRS and CDR2 is YFSETQ. Trimming stripped 0 bases from V and 3 bases from J, with 18 bases between. Written as DNA, the CDR3 is TGCGCCAGCAGCTTGGCCGGGGTGGGCCCAGGGGAAGAGACCCAGTACTTC. Translating gives CASSLAGVGPGEETQYF.

The chain is built from TRBV10-3 and TRBJ1-2, with D possibly matching TRBD1 (6 bases). Trimming removed 8 bases at V and 4 bases at J, with 20 bases between. The CDR3 sequence is 15 residues long. The V gene's germline CDR1 is ENHRY and CDR2 SYGVKD. CDR3 sequence reads: CAIYTGGAGGYGYTF. CDR3 coding DNA: TGTGCCATCTACACTGGGGGGGCTGGAGGCTATGGCTACACCTTC.

This clone was recorded once. The chain couples TRBV19 to TRBJ1-1; D is unclear. The ends were cut back, 7 bases at V and 0 bases at J, with 21 bases in the middle. There are 17 residues in the CDR3. Germline V lookup: CDR1 LNHDA, CDR2 SQIVND (reference sequence). This CDR3 reads CASKPTESELMNTEAFF. The DNA for the CDR3 is TGTGCCAGTAAACCGACGGAGTCAGAATTGATGAACACTGAAGCTTTCTTT.

The chain couples TRBV6-5 to TRBJ2-7, with 8 bases aligning to TRBD1. Unmatched junction bases numbered 8, after V lost 5 bases and J lost 5 bases. Germline loops: CDR1 MNHEY, CDR2 SVGAGI. The CDR3 is 14 residues long. The CDR3 DNA reads TGTGCCAGCAGTCGTCTCCAGGGGGCGAACGAGCAGTACTTC. It translates to CASSRLQGANEQYF.

This chain connects TRBV7-9 to TRBJ2-2, with 8 bases matching TRBD2. This CDR3 region has 16 residues. The germline CDR1 and CDR2 sequences are SEHNR and FQNEAQ (reference sequence). Trimming took 0 bases from V and 10 from J; bases not matched to a gene: 10. This chain's CDR3 is CASSLAFSGRAVELFF. In DNA form, the CDR3 reads TGTGCCAGCAGCTTAGCGTTTTCCGGGAGGGCGGTGGAGCTGTTTTTT.

This chain connects TRBV5-1 to TRBJ1-4; D is undetermined. Germline CDR1 is SGHRS and CDR2 is YFSETQ. The CDR3 has 15 amino acids. Trimming removed 0 bases from V and 5 bases from J, with 11 bases in between. CDR3 nucleotides: TGCGCCAGCAGCTTGGCCAAGGGAGACAATGAAAAACTGTTTTTT. This gives the protein CASSLAKGDNEKLFF.

This chain uses TRBV7-9 with TRBJ2-7, with 13 bases aligning to TRBD2. The CDR3 is 15 residues long. CDR1 SEHNR and CDR2 FQNEAQ come from the germline V gene (reference sequence). V dropped 4 bases and J dropped 3; count of bases not matched to a gene: 3. The CDR3 sequence: CASSSRTSGSYEQYF. In nucleotides, the CDR3 is TGTGCCAGCAGCTCCCGGACTAGCGGGAGCTACGAGCAGTACTTC.

This sequence joins TRBV9 and TRBJ2-1, with 9 bases aligning to TRBD1. The germline V gene has CDR1 SGDLS and CDR2 YYNGEE. The CDR3 has 15 amino acids. With V trimmed by 3 bases and J by 5 bases, 6 bases remained unmatched. The CDR3 DNA reads as TGTGCCAGCAGCGACCCCGGACAGGGGAACAATGAGCAGTTCTTC. Its protein is CASSDPGQGNNEQFF.

V is TRBV7-9 and J is TRBJ2-7, with 14 bases that match TRBD2. The CDR3 consists of 16 residues. V gave up 5 bases and J gave up 2 bases; unmatched junction bases: 5. The V gene's germline CDR1 is SEHNR and CDR2 FQNEAQ (reference sequence). CDR3 nucleotide sequence: TGTGCCAGCAGCGGAAAGGGACTAGCGGGAGCCTACGAGCAGTACTTC. Amino acid sequence: CASSGKGLAGAYEQYF. Full variable domain (missing parts from reference TRBV7-9 and TRBJ2-7): DTGVSQNPRHKITKRGQNVTFRCDPISEHNRLYWYRQTLGQGPEFLTYFQNEAQLEKSRLLSDRFSAERPKGSFSTLEIQRTEQGDSAMYLCASSGKGLAGAYEQYFGPGTRLTVT.

V usage is TRBV4-2 and J usage is TRBJ2-5; 11 bases agree with TRBD2. The CDR3 has 16 amino acids. Looked up from germline, CDR1 is LGHNA and CDR2 is YNFKEQ. Germline trimming cut 1 base from V and 2 bases from J; bases unmatched to any gene: 3. The CDR3 sequence is CASSQAVAGGQETQYF. The CDR3 coding sequence is TGTGCCAGCAGCCAAGCGGTAGCGGGAGGGCAAGAGACCCAGTACTTC.